These 28 T cell receptor beta chains originate from one sample sequenced in a study of blood T cell repertoires in COVID-19. TCRdb's table, derived via immunoSEQ multiplex PCR, lists solely in-frame clones and lacks some. The profile shows over 100,000 clones, about 78% of them singletons. The sample consisted of peripheral blood. The source of these receptors is a man aged 60 to 75 with active or convalescent COVID-19.

This clone was recorded a few times. The chain couples TRBV28 to TRBJ1-2; possibly TRBD1 for D (6 bases). V lost 7 bases and J 3 bases, leaving 12 bases between the germline ends. Germline values: CDR1 MDHEN, CDR2 SYDVKM. CDR3 length: 13 residues. The CDR3 nucleotides are TGTGCCAGCATCCTACAGGGTGACTATGGCTACACCTTC. This gives the protein CASILQGDYGYTF.

V usage is TRBV6-5 and J usage is TRBJ2-2, with D possibly TRBD2 on 6 matching bases. Trimming removed 0 bases from V and 7 bases from J, with 15 bases in between. This CDR3 has 16 amino acids. Germline V lookup: CDR1 MNHEY, CDR2 SVGAGI. The CDR3 region is CASSYSRGMSGGELFF. The CDR3 nucleotides read TGTGCCAGCAGTTACTCGCGCGGGATGAGTGGCGGGGAGCTGTTTTTT.

The sample holds a few counts of this clone. This chain connects TRBV6-2 or TRBV6-3 to TRBJ2-7; perhaps TRBD1 as D (6 bases). From germline, CDR1 is MNHEY and CDR2 SVGEGT. Trimming stripped 6 bases from V and 5 bases from J, with 11 bases between. This CDR3 comprises 12 residues. The CDR3 is CASSTGWDEQYV. The CDR3 coding sequence is TGTGCCAGCAGCACAGGGTGGGACGAGCAGTACGTC.

CDR3 DNA: TGTGCCAGCTCACGAGAGGCCGGAGGAGGTACCGGGGAGCTGTTTTTT. Residues: CASSREAGGGTGELFF. The chain joins TRBV18 to TRBJ2-2; D is possibly TRBD2 (5 bases). The V end was cut by 4 bases, the J end by 5 bases, with 17 bases between. Germline V lookup: CDR1 KGHSH, CDR2 LQKENI. The CDR3 length is 16 residues.

The chain combines TRBV18 with TRBJ2-3; 7 bases are a match to TRBD1. CDR1 KGHSH and CDR2 LQKENI come from the germline V gene. The CDR3 is 14 amino acids. The junction had 5 bases not matched to a gene; V was cut back by 6 bases and J by 2 bases. This CDR3 reads CASSKGQNTDTQYF. The CDR3 coding sequence is TGTGCCAGCTCGAAGGGACAGAACACAGATACGCAGTATTTT.

The rearrangement uses TRBV12-5 and TRBJ2-5; TRBD2 agrees at 8 bases. Per the germline V gene, CDR1 is LGHNT and CDR2 is FRNRAP. Trimming at V came to 2 bases and at J to 1 base, leaving 9 bases not matched to a gene. This CDR3 has 17 residues. The DNA of the CDR3 is TGTGCTAGTGGTTTGCTTCCCCGGGGGGGGCCCCAAGAGACCCAGTACTTC. It specifies CASGLLPRGGPQETQYF.

The chain recombines TRBV24-1 with TRBJ2-1; 7 positions match TRBD2. Trimming took 8 bases from V and 3 from J; bases not matched to a gene: 9. This CDR3 has 15 residues. Germline CDR1 is KGHDR and CDR2 is SFDVKD. The CDR3 here is CATTASGGSYNEQFF. The CDR3, as DNA: TGTGCCACCACGGCTAGCGGAGGGAGCTACAATGAGCAGTTCTTC.

This rearrangement joins TRBV11-3 to TRBJ2-2; 9 bases align to TRBD1. The CDR3 runs to 16 residues. The V gene's germline CDR1 is SGHNT and CDR2 YENEEA. Trimming took 1 base from V and 2 from J; bases not matched to a gene: 2. The CDR3, as DNA: TGTGCCAGCAGCTTAGGGGACAGGGTTAACACCGGGGAGCTGTTTTTT. It yields the protein CASSLGDRVNTGELFF.

The chain links TRBV10-1 to TRBJ2-3, with D perhaps TRBD1 (6 bases). The germline CDR1 and CDR2 sequences are WNHNN and SYGVQD (reference sequence). V was shortened by 3 bases and J by 0 bases, with 10 bases between the two germline ends. The CDR3 is 15 residues long. CDR3 DNA: TGCGCCAGCAGTGATCACAGGGCGAGCACAGATACGCAGTATTTT. It yields the protein CASSDHRASTDTQYF.

The V call is TRBV7-3, the J call TRBJ2-2; D not certain. CDR3 length: 14 residues. Trimming removed 4 bases from V and 2 bases from J, with 8 bases in between. CDR1 is SGHTA and CDR2 is FQGTGA in the germline V gene. This CDR3 is CASSSTGNTGELFF. The CDR3 bases are TGTGCCAGCAGCTCGACGGGTAACACCGGGGAGCTGTTTTTT.

The rearrangement joins TRBV4-1 to TRBJ2-1; D possibly corresponds to TRBD1 (6 bases). Germline CDR1 and CDR2: MGHRA and YSYEKL. This CDR3 is built from 19 residues. Trimming removed 0 bases from V and 0 bases from J, with 18 bases in between. The CDR3 bases are TGCGCCAGCAGCCAAGATCCCCCCGTTCAGGGGATCTCCTACAATGAGCAGTTCTTC. Protein product: CASSQDPPVQGISYNEQFF.

This clone was recorded once. V is TRBV7-6 and J is TRBJ2-3; 7 nucleotides agree with TRBD2. Germline-derived CDR1 and CDR2 are SGHVS and FNYEAQ. V gave up 1 base and J gave up 2 bases; unmatched junction bases: 6. This CDR3 has 16 amino acids. The CDR3: CASSLGGGTVTDTQYF. The CDR3 nucleotides read TGTGCCAGCAGCTTAGGGGGGGGGACTGTCACAGATACGCAGTATTTT. The full variable domain, its missing parts supplied by reference TRBV7-6 and TRBJ2-3, is GAGVSQSPRYKVTKRGQDVALRCDPISGHVSLYWYRQALGQGPEFLTYFNYEAQQDKSGLPNDRFSAERPEGSISTLTIQRTEQRDSAMYRCASSLGGGTVTDTQYFGPGTRLTVL.

The V and J genes are TRBV6-5 and TRBJ2-1, with TRBD2 matching 10 bases. V trimming: 6 bases; J trimming: 4 bases; junction bases outside the gene matches: 6. The germline CDR1 and CDR2 sequences are MNHEY and SVGAGI. The CDR3 length is 15 residues. This CDR3 is CASSPTSGPYNEQFF. CDR3 nucleotide sequence: TGTGCCAGCAGCCCGACTAGCGGGCCTTACAATGAGCAGTTCTTC.

The rearrangement joins TRBV15 to TRBJ2-2, with 7 bases matching TRBD2. The CDR3 is 16 amino acids. The germline gives CDR1 LNHNV, CDR2 YYDKDF (reference sequence). Losses at the gene ends were 0 bases for V and 6 bases for J; bases not matched to a gene: 7. Written as DNA, the CDR3 is TGTGCCACCAGCAGAGATATAGGGAGGGAATCCGGGGAGCTGTTTTTT. It yields the protein CATSRDIGRESGELFF.

The gene calls are TRBV18 and TRBJ1-1; no definite D call. V was shortened by 3 bases and J by 3 bases, with 11 bases between the two germline ends. The CDR3 has 14 amino acids. CDR1 and CDR2 from the germline V gene are KGHSH and LQKENI. The CDR3 sequence: CASSPGLPDTEAFF. In DNA, the CDR3 is TGTGCCAGCTCACCGGGCCTCCCGGACACTGAAGCTTTCTTT.

This clone was seen only a few times. The V call is TRBV19, the J call TRBJ2-1, with 9 bases aligning to TRBD2. Trimming cost V 8 bases and J 8 bases; bases outside gene matches: 16. Germline lookup yields CDR1 LNHDA and CDR2 SQIVND (reference sequence). The CDR3 contains 16 residues. CDR3 in DNA: TGTGCCAGTGAGCCTACGGGGCTAGCGGGATGGGATGAGCAGTTCTTC. This encodes CASEPTGLAGWDEQFF.

The chain couples TRBV5-5 to TRBJ2-1; possibly TRBD1 for D (6 bases). With 4 bases removed from V and 8 bases from J, the gap between germline ends came to 19 bases. This CDR3 has 15 residues. Germline lookup yields CDR1 SGHKS and CDR2 YYEKEE (reference sequence). The CDR3 region has the DNA TGTGCCAGCAGCCGTAAACAGGGCTCTTGGGATGAGCAGTTCTTC. It is translated as CASSRKQGSWDEQFF.

The chain joins TRBV5-6 to TRBJ1-1; no definite D call. CDR3 length equals 13 residues. Trimming took off 0 bases at V and 3 bases at J, with 6 bases between the two ends. Germline lookup yields CDR1 SGHDT and CDR2 YYEEEE. The CDR3 sequence is CASSLGVDTEAFF. CDR3 nucleotide sequence: TGTGCCAGCAGCTTGGGAGTTGACACTGAAGCTTTCTTT.

V and J are TRBV11-3 and TRBJ2-2, with TRBD2 matching over 11 bases. Germline values: CDR1 SGHNT, CDR2 YENEEA. The CDR3 loop spans 17 amino acids. V lost 3 bases to trimming and J lost 1 base; unmatched junction nucleotides: 4. Written as DNA, the CDR3 is TGTGCCAGCAGCTTTTCAGGGACTAGCGGGAACACCGGGGAGCTGTTTTTT. This codes for CASSFSGTSGNTGELFF.

This rearrangement joins TRBV6-2 or TRBV6-3 to TRBJ2-3; TRBD2 might be the D (7 bases). The CDR3 consists of 15 residues. Germline V gives CDR1 MNHEY, CDR2 SVGEGT. With 2 bases removed from V and 5 bases from J, the gap between germline ends came to 14 bases. CDR3 in DNA: TGTGCCAGCAGTTACCCGGGCGGGGGCCAAGATACGCAGTATTTT. This gives the protein CASSYPGGGQDTQYF.

The chain employs TRBV6-1 and TRBJ2-7, with 7 bases aligning to TRBD1. V lost 1 base, J lost 0 bases, and 6 bases stayed unmatched. The CDR3 has 16 amino acids. In germline, CDR1 is MNHNS, CDR2 SASEGT. The CDR3 sequence is CASSEGGTVLSYEQYV. CDR3 DNA sequence: TGTGCCAGCAGTGAAGGGGGGACAGTCCTCTCCTACGAGCAGTACGTC.

This chain joins TRBV11-3 and TRBJ2-7; 7 bases line up with TRBD1. CDR3 size: 14 residues. The germline V gene encodes CDR1 SGHNT and CDR2 YENEEA. J gave up 5 bases and V 4 bases, and 8 bases lay outside the gene matches. The DNA for the CDR3 is TGTGCCAGCAGCTCCCCCAGGGGGTTCAACGAGCAGTACTTC. It is translated as CASSSPRGFNEQYF. Full variable domain (missing parts from reference TRBV11-3 and TRBJ2-7): EAGVVQSPRYKIIEKKQPVAFWCNPISGHNTLYWYLQNLGQGPELLIRYENEEAVDDSQLPKDRFSAERLKGVDSTLKIQPAELGDSAVYLCASSSPRGFNEQYFGPGTRLTVT.

The rearrangement links TRBV28 to TRBJ1-2, with D perhaps matching TRBD1 (5 bases). V was pared by 2 bases and J by 9 bases, with 13 bases between. The CDR3 sequence is 13 residues long. Germline loops: CDR1 MDHEN, CDR2 SYDVKM. In DNA, the CDR3 is TGTGCCAGCAGTTTAGATAGGAGGGACCGCTACACCTTC. Protein product: CASSLDRRDRYTF.

This chain's CDR3 is CASSAGVRDGYTF. The CDR3 nucleotides are TGTGCCAGCAGCGCAGGGGTTCGCGATGGCTACACCTTC. This chain uses TRBV12-3 or TRBV12-4 with TRBJ1-2; D might be TRBD1 (6 bases). This CDR3 has 13 residues. The V end was cut by 6 bases, the J end by 6 bases, with 14 bases between.

This clone was observed many times. This chain connects TRBV4-1 to TRBJ1-5; TRBD1 matches at 7 bases. CDR3 length: 17 amino acids. In germline, CDR1 is MGHRA, CDR2 YSYEKL. The V segment lost 1 base and the J segment 1 base; nucleotides outside the gene matches: 7. The CDR3 coding sequence is TGCGCCAGCAGCCAAGGGGCCCGACAGGGAAGCAATCAGCCCCAGCATTTT. Its translation: CASSQGARQGSNQPQHF.

The chain has TRBV7-2 and TRBJ2-7, with D maybe TRBD2 (6 bases). CDR1 is SGHTA, CDR2 FQGNSA, per germline. CDR3 length equals 14 residues. V was trimmed by 1 base and J by 0 bases, leaving 7 bases between them. The CDR3 loop reads CASSLGGNSYEQYF. Here the CDR3 DNA reads TGTGCCAGCAGCTTAGGCGGGAACTCCTACGAGCAGTACTTC.

The CDR3 coding sequence is TGTGCCACAAGCGGGGGACCGGGCTCGAACACCGGGGAGCTGTTTTTT. It yields the protein CATSGGPGSNTGELFF. This chain joins TRBV24-1 and TRBJ2-2, with TRBD2 identical over 8 bases. J was trimmed by 0 bases and V by 10 bases; bases with no gene match: 9. CDR1 and CDR2 (germline): KGHDR, SFDVKD. The CDR3 is 16 residues long.

This clone showed up just a few times. V is TRBV28 and J is TRBJ1-1; D perhaps matches TRBD1 (5 bases). Germline lookup yields CDR1 MDHEN and CDR2 SYDVKM. Between the trimmed V and J ends, which lost 4 bases and 1 base, there was a span of 16 bases. The CDR3 is made up of 16 amino acids. The CDR3 region has the DNA TGTGCCAGCAGTTCGCGCCCCGGGGGTACGAACACTGAAGCTTTCTTT. The encoded protein is CASSSRPGGTNTEAFF.